This T cell receptor (beta chain) was sequenced in a study of identifying expanded T cells in peripheral blood. Findings and caveats of the study: Differentially abundant clones: roughly 1.3 between replicates, about 15 at around 14 days, 19 to 20 at four. Across healthy donors, higher total template counts meant significantly greater roughly two-week count variance.

A word on this clone: What it binds is unknown.

Healthy donors had no documented immune events, such as infections, while sampled. Here immunoSEQ multiplex PCR was the method, and the copy in TCRdb shows in-frame clones only, minus some. The data show some 97,000 clones, roughly 88% seen once. The TCR comes from a person aged 18 to 69 in good health. The specimen sequenced was blood.

The CDR3 loop is CASKGTAGAELFF. Written as DNA, the CDR3 is TGTGCCAGCAAAGGTACCGCGGGAGCTGAGCTGTTTTTT. The chain recombines TRBV13 with TRBJ2-2; 7 bases line up with TRBD2. Losses at the gene ends were 7 bases for V and 11 bases for J; bases not matched to a gene: 10. The CDR3 extends over 13 amino acids. Germline CDR1 PRHDT, CDR2 FYEKMQ (reference sequence).